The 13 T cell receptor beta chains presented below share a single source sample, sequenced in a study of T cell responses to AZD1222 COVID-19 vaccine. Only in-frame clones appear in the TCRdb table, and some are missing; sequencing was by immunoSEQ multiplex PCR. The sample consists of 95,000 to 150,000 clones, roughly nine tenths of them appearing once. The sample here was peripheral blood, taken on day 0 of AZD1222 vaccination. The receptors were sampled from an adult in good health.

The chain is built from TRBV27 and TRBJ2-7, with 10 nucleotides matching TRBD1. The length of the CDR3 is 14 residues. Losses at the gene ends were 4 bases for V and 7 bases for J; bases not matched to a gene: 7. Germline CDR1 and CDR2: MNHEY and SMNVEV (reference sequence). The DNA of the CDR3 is TGTGCCAGCAGTTGGACAGGGGGGAGAAGGGAGCAGTACTTC. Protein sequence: CASSWTGGRREQYF.

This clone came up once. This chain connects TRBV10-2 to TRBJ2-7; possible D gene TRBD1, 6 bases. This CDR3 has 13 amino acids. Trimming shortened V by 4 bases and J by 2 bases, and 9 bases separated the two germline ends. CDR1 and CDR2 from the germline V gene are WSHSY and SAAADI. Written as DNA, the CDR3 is TGCGCCAGCAGTGCGGGACAAACCTACGAGCAGTACTTC. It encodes CASSAGQTYEQYF.

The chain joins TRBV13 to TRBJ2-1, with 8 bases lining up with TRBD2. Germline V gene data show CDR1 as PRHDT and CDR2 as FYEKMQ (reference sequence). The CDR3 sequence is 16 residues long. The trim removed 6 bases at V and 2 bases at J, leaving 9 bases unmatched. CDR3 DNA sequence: TGTGCCAGCAGGACAAGACTAGCGAGGCCCTACAATGAGCAGTTCTTC. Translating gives CASRTRLARPYNEQFF.

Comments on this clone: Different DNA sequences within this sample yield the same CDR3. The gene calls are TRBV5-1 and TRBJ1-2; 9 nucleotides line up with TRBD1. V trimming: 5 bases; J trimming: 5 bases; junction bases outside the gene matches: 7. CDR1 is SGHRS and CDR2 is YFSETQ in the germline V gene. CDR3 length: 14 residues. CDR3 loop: CASSPPGQGYGYTF. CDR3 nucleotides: TGCGCCAGCAGTCCACCGGGACAGGGATATGGCTACACCTTC. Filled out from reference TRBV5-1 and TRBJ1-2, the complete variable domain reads KAGVTQTPRYLIKTRGQQVTLSCSPISGHRSVSWYQQTPGQGLQFLFEYFSETQRNKGNFPGRFSGRQFSNSRSEMNVSTLELGDSALYLCASSPPGQGYGYTFGSGTRLTVV.

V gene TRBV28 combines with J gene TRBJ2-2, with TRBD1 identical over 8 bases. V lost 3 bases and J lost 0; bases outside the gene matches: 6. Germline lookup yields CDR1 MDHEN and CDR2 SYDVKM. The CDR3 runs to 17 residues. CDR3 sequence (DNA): TGTGCCAGCAGTTTTGACAGGGGCCATTCGAACACCGGGGAGCTGTTTTTT. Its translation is CASSFDRGHSNTGELFF.

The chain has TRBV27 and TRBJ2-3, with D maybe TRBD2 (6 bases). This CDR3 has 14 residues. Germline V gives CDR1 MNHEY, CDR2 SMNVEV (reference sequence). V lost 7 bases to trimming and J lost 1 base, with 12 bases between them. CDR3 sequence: CASTPGLRTDTQYF. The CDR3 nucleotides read TGTGCCAGCACCCCGGGACTTCGCACAGATACGCAGTATTTT.

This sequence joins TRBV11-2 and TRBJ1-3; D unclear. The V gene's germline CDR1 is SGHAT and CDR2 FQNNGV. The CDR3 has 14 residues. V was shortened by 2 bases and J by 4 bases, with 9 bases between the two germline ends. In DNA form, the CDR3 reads TGTGCCAGCAGCTTACGGCCTGGGGGAAACACCATATATTTT. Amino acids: CASSLRPGGNTIYF.

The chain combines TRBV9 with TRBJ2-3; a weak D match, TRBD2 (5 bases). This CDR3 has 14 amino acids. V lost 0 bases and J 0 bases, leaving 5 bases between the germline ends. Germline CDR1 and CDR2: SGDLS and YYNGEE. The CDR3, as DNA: TGTGCCAGCAGCGTAGGCGGGAGCACAGATACGCAGTATTTT. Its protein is CASSVGGSTDTQYF. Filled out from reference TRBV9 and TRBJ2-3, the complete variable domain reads DSGVTQTPKHLITATGQRVTLRCSPRSGDLSVYWYQQSLDQGLQFLIQYYNGEERAKGNILERFSAQQFPDLHSELNLSSLELGDSALYFCASSVGGSTDTQYFGPGTRLTVL.

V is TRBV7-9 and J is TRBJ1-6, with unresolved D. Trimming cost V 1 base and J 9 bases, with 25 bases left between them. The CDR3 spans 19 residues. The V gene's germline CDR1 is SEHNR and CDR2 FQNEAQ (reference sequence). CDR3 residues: CASSLVRRFVRPFISPLHF. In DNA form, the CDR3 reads TGTGCCAGCAGCTTAGTCCGGCGGTTCGTGCGTCCTTTTATTTCACCCCTCCACTTT. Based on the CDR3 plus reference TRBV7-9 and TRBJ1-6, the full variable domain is DTGVSQNPRHKITKRGQNVTFRCDPISEHNRLYWYRQTLGQGPEFLTYFQNEAQLEKSRLLSDRFSAERPKGSFSTLEIQRTEQGDSAMYLCASSLVRRFVRPFISPLHFGNGTRLTVT.

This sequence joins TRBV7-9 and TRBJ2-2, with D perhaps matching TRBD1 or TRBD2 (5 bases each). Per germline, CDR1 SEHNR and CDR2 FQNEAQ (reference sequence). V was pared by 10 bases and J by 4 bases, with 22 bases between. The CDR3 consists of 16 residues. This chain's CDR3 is CAISHGAPYGTGELFF. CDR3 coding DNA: TGTGCCATCAGTCACGGGGCTCCTTATGGCACCGGGGAGCTGTTTTTT. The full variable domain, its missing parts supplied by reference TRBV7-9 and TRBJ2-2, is DTGVSQNPRHKITKRGQNVTFRCDPISEHNRLYWYRQTLGQGPEFLTYFQNEAQLEKSRLLSDRFSAERPKGSFSTLEIQRTEQGDSAMYLCAISHGAPYGTGELFFGEGSRLTVL.

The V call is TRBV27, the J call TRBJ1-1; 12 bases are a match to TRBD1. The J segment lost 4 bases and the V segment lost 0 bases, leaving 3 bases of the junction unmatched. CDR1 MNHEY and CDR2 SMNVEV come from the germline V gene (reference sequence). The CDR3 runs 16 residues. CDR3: CASSLSGTGGVTEAFF. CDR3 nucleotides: TGTGCCAGCAGTTTATCGGGGACAGGGGGCGTCACTGAAGCTTTCTTT.

For the CDR3, the DNA is TGTGCCAGCAGTCCCCCCTGGCGGGAGGACGAGCAGTACTTC. This gives the protein CASSPPWREDEQYF. The chain has TRBV6-2 or TRBV6-3 and TRBJ2-7; 8 positions match TRBD2. CDR1 is MNHEY and CDR2 is SVGEGT in the germline V gene. J lost 5 bases, V lost 5 bases, and 8 bases had no gene match. The CDR3 runs 14 residues.

CDR3 residues: CASSLGQAGGNTEAFF. The CDR3 DNA reads TGTGCCAGCAGCTTGGGACAGGCGGGGGGGAACACTGAAGCTTTCTTT. This rearrangement joins TRBV27 to TRBJ1-1; 8 nucleotides line up with TRBD1. CDR3 length equals 16 residues. V lost 6 bases, J lost 1 base, and 10 bases stayed unmatched. From germline, CDR1 is MNHEY and CDR2 SMNVEV (reference sequence).